This TCR beta chain stems from a study of PD-1 blockade in classical Hodgkin lymphoma. Documented time point: newly diagnosed, previously untreated cHL patient sample. Magnetic negative selection was used to purify CD4+ T cells from PBMCs that had been thawed. Only a few counts were recorded for this clone. This table comes from immunoSEQ multiplex PCR, and its TCRdb copy is limited to in-frame clones, with some not included. The repertoire holds about 32,000 clones, with about 87% as singletons. The germline V and J ends were trimmed by 0 bases and 0 bases, with 9 bases remaining between them. The length of the CDR3 is 16 residues. The germline gives CDR1 SGHAT, CDR2 FQNNGV.

The sequenced sample consisted of CD4+ T cells from blood. The chain is built from TRBV11-2 and TRBJ1-3, with D unresolved. This sequence was found in a human donor with classical Hodgkin lymphoma. This CDR3 is CASSLDGPRSGNTIYF. Written as DNA, the CDR3 is TGTGCCAGCAGCTTAGACGGCCCACGCTCTGGAAACACCATATATTTT.